Presented here are 31 T cell receptor beta chains from one specimen sequenced in a study of OX40 agonist ivuxolimab in advanced cancers. Assay: immunoSEQ multiplex PCR; the TCRdb copy retains only in-frame clones and omits some. The table lists about 69,000 clones, roughly 89% of them singletons. Source: CD4+ or CD8+ T cells sorted from blood, taken in a trial of the OX40 agonist ivuxolimab. These receptor sequences come from an adult with an advanced solid tumor such as melanoma, head and neck, liver or kidney cancer.

This clone has a handful of counts. The chain couples TRBV19 to TRBJ2-2, with TRBD1 identical over 9 bases. This CDR3 spans 14 amino acids. The trim removed 7 bases at V and 2 bases at J, leaving 2 bases unmatched. From germline, CDR1 is LNHDA and CDR2 SQIVND (reference sequence). The DNA of the CDR3 is TGTGCCAGTACGGACAGGGGAAACACCGGGGAGCTGTTTTTT. It translates to CASTDRGNTGELFF. The variable domain in full, with the rest retrieved from reference TRBV19 and TRBJ2-2, is DGGITQSPKYLFRKEGQNVTLSCEQNLNHDAMYWYRQDPGQGLRLIYYSQIVNDFQKGDIAEGYSVSREKKESFPLTVTSAQKNPTAFYLCASTDRGNTGELFFGEGSRLTVL.

This chain uses TRBV6-5 with TRBJ2-1, with D perhaps TRBD2 (5 bases). The CDR3 loop spans 13 amino acids. The germline V gene encodes CDR1 MNHEY and CDR2 SVGAGI. V dropped 4 bases and J dropped 7 bases, with 11 bases sitting between them. CDR3: CASSSLKRNEQFF. In nucleotides, the CDR3 is TGTGCCAGCAGTTCCCTAAAGCGGAATGAGCAGTTCTTC.

This chain uses TRBV6-1 with TRBJ2-7; unclear D gene. Trimming cost V 4 bases and J 4 bases, with 11 bases left between them. This CDR3 region has 13 residues. Germline CDR1 and CDR2: MNHNS and SASEGT. The CDR3 sequence: CASSAPSPYEQYF. The CDR3 DNA follows: TGTGCCAGCAGTGCCCCATCCCCATACGAGCAGTACTTC.

The chain uses TRBV6-1 and TRBJ1-4; maybe TRBD1 (5 bases). The CDR3 is 11 residues long. V gave up 6 bases and J gave up 8 bases, with 7 bases separating them. Germline CDR1 MNHNS, CDR2 SASEGT. CDR3 sequence (DNA): TGTGCCAGCAGCCGACAGGAAAAACTGTTTTTT. Translating gives CASSRQEKLFF.

The chain recombines TRBV28 with TRBJ1-3, with 7 bases lining up with TRBD1. There are 16 residues in the CDR3. V lost 5 bases, J lost 0 bases, and 7 bases stayed unmatched. Germline-derived CDR1 and CDR2 are MDHEN and SYDVKM. CDR3 loop: CASSRTTGVSGNTIYF. In DNA form, the CDR3 reads TGTGCCAGCAGTCGAACAACAGGGGTCTCTGGAAACACCATATATTTT.

The rearrangement links TRBV7-2 to TRBJ2-4; no clear D. The CDR3 is 15 residues long. The germline gives CDR1 SGHTA, CDR2 FQGNSA. Trimming removed 1 base from V and 5 bases from J, with 12 bases in between. The CDR3 sequence: CASSLGSGAQNIQYF. The CDR3 bases are TGTGCCAGCAGCTTAGGATCAGGTGCCCAAAACATTCAGTACTTC.

The chain has TRBV6-1 and TRBJ2-3; 7 bases agree with TRBD2. CDR1 MNHNS and CDR2 SASEGT come from the germline V gene. V shed 6 bases, J shed 6 bases, and the junction held 0 bases outside the gene matches. This CDR3 spans 11 amino acids. The CDR3 DNA reads TGTGCCAGCAGGGGGGGGGATACGCAGTATTTT. It specifies CASRGGDTQYF.

This clone has only one observation. The chain couples TRBV12-5 to TRBJ2-5; D may correspond to TRBD1 or TRBD2 (5 bases each). The DNA end lines up better with TRBJ2-7; the J call may be wrong. Germline values: CDR1 LGHNT, CDR2 FRNRAP. This CDR3 comprises 16 residues. For the CDR3, the DNA is TGTGCTAGTGGCTGCAGCCCTAAGGGGAGACCCTACGAGCAGTACTTC. Translation gives CASGCSPKGRPYEQYF.

The chain links TRBV4-3 to TRBJ2-1, with D possibly being TRBD2 (5 bases). Germline CDR1 LGHNA, CDR2 YSLEER. This CDR3 has 16 amino acids. V dropped 1 base and J dropped 2 bases, with 12 bases sitting between them. CDR3 in amino acids: CASSQGIGKAYNEQFF. The CDR3 DNA follows: TGCGCCAGCAGCCAAGGAATCGGGAAGGCCTACAATGAGCAGTTCTTC.

V gene TRBV5-4 combines with J gene TRBJ2-7; 8 bases are a match to TRBD2. Germline V CDR1 and CDR2: SGHNT, YYREEE (reference sequence). This CDR3 has 16 residues. With V trimmed by 0 bases and J by 3 bases, 8 bases remained unmatched. CDR3 sequence reads: CASSLGPGGLLYEQYF. The CDR3 DNA is TGTGCCAGCAGCTTGGGGCCGGGAGGGCTCCTCTACGAGCAGTACTTC.

This clone was seen just once. The chain joins TRBV7-8 to TRBJ2-7; tentative D call: TRBD1 (7 bases). Trimming stripped 2 bases from V and 7 bases from J, with 12 bases between. The CDR3 loop spans 13 amino acids. Germline CDR1 reads SGHVS; CDR2 reads FQNEAQ. The CDR3 sequence is CASSLKGAGEQYF. The DNA for the CDR3 is TGTGCCAGCAGCTTAAAGGGGGCGGGGGAGCAGTACTTC.

V and J are TRBV19 and TRBJ2-7, with TRBD1 as a possible D gene (6 bases). The CDR3 is 14 amino acids. Per the germline V gene, CDR1 is LNHDA and CDR2 is SQIVND (reference sequence). V was clipped by 1 base and J by 0 bases, with 7 bases between them. This CDR3 is CASSIGTASYEQYF. CDR3 in DNA: TGTGCCAGTAGTATAGGGACAGCCTCCTACGAGCAGTACTTC.

The rearrangement uses TRBV11-2 and TRBJ1-2; weak D call: TRBD1 (5 bases). The germline CDR1 and CDR2 sequences are SGHAT and FQNNGV. Deletions cut 7 bases from V and 4 bases from J, with 13 bases between. The CDR3 is 13 residues long. The CDR3 DNA is TGTGCCAGCACCCCGCGGGGGACCTATGGCTACACCTTC. This encodes CASTPRGTYGYTF.

V gene TRBV9 combines with J gene TRBJ2-2, with TRBD2 matching 11 bases. The CDR3 loop spans 15 amino acids. The germline V gene encodes CDR1 SGDLS and CDR2 YYNGEE. V trimming: 2 bases; J trimming: 5 bases; junction bases outside the gene matches: 2. CDR3 sequence: CASSVLAGGTGELFF. The CDR3, as DNA: TGTGCCAGCAGCGTTCTAGCGGGAGGAACCGGGGAGCTGTTTTTT. Drawing the rest from reference TRBV9 and TRBJ2-2, the complete variable domain is DSGVTQTPKHLITATGQRVTLRCSPRSGDLSVYWYQQSLDQGLQFLIQYYNGEERAKGNILERFSAQQFPDLHSELNLSSLELGDSALYFCASSVLAGGTGELFFGEGSRLTVL.

This rearrangement joins TRBV10-3 to TRBJ1-2; tentative D call: TRBD1 (6 bases). V lost 2 bases and J lost 1, with 11 bases in between. CDR1 and CDR2 (germline): ENHRY, SYGVKD. The CDR3 is 15 residues long. This chain's CDR3 is CAISEEAGDNYGYTF. The CDR3, as DNA: TGTGCCATCAGTGAGGAGGCAGGGGATAACTATGGCTACACCTTC.

This chain connects TRBV9 to TRBJ2-3; possibly TRBD2 for D (6 bases). V lost 3 bases and J lost 3, with 11 bases in between. Germline V gene data show CDR1 as SGDLS and CDR2 as YYNGEE. The CDR3 consists of 14 residues. In DNA, the CDR3 is TGTGCCAGCAGCGACACTCGGGGGACAGATACGCAGTATTTT. Protein product: CASSDTRGTDTQYF. Based on the CDR3 plus reference TRBV9 and TRBJ2-3, the full variable domain is DSGVTQTPKHLITATGQRVTLRCSPRSGDLSVYWYQQSLDQGLQFLIQYYNGEERAKGNILERFSAQQFPDLHSELNLSSLELGDSALYFCASSDTRGTDTQYFGPGTRLTVL.

V usage is TRBV9 and J usage is TRBJ2-7; unclear D gene. V was cut by 4 bases and J by 0 bases, with 5 bases left in between. From germline, CDR1 is SGDLS and CDR2 YYNGEE. The CDR3 contains 12 residues. The DNA of the CDR3 is TGTGCCAGCAGCAGGGACTCCTACGAGCAGTACTTC. This sequence encodes CASSRDSYEQYF.

CDR3: CASSAGTGGREEQYF. CDR3 sequence (DNA): TGTGCCAGCAGCGCCGGGACAGGGGGCCGGGAAGAGCAGTACTTC. The rearrangement joins TRBV5-8 to TRBJ2-7; 12 nucleotides align to TRBD1. This CDR3 comprises 15 residues. After removal of 4 bases from V and 7 bases from J, the junction contained 9 bases not matched to a gene. Per germline, CDR1 SGHTS and CDR2 YDEGEE.

The chain recombines TRBV19 with TRBJ1-5; D call uncertain. V was cut by 3 bases and J by 5 bases, with 8 bases left in between. This CDR3 is 13 amino acids long. Germline V gene sequence: CDR1 LNHDA, CDR2 SQIVND (reference sequence). As DNA, the CDR3 is TGTGCCAGTAGTATGGTAAGGGATCAGCCCCAGCATTTT. Translating it yields CASSMVRDQPQHF. Based on the CDR3 plus reference TRBV19 and TRBJ1-5, the full variable domain is DGGITQSPKYLFRKEGQNVTLSCEQNLNHDAMYWYRQDPGQGLRLIYYSQIVNDFQKGDIAEGYSVSREKKESFPLTVTSAQKNPTAFYLCASSMVRDQPQHFGDGTRLSIL.

The chain couples TRBV5-1 to TRBJ2-7, with D unresolved. The V end was cut by 8 bases, the J end by 9 bases, with 12 bases between. This CDR3 contains 10 residues. Per the germline V gene, CDR1 is SGHRS and CDR2 is YFSETQ. Here the CDR3 DNA reads TGCGCCAGAAACCTTAAAGCGCAGTACTTC. Translation: CARNLKAQYF.

V and J are TRBV4-1 and TRBJ2-3; 7 bases agree with TRBD2. CDR3 length: 15 amino acids. Germline assignment: CDR1 MGHRA and CDR2 YSYEKL. After removal of 6 bases from V and 0 bases from J, the junction contained 6 bases not matched to a gene. The CDR3 region is CASRTTSVSTDTQYF. The CDR3, as DNA: TGCGCCAGCAGAACTACTAGCGTCAGCACAGATACGCAGTATTTT.

This chain connects TRBV5-4 to TRBJ2-7; D gene ambiguous. The ends were cut back, 0 bases at V and 7 bases at J, with 11 bases in the middle. This CDR3 region has 13 residues. The germline gives CDR1 SGHNT, CDR2 YYREEE (reference sequence). The CDR3 here is CASSLDTRGEQYF. CDR3 DNA: TGTGCCAGCAGCTTGGATACTCGTGGTGAGCAGTACTTC.

The chain combines TRBV15 with TRBJ1-1; D uncertain. The CDR3 is 14 residues long. Deletions cut 1 base from V and 3 bases from J, with 9 bases between. Germline V gene data show CDR1 as LNHNV and CDR2 as YYDKDF (reference sequence). Here the CDR3 DNA reads TGTGCCACCAGCAGAGGAGCGGGTGACACTGAAGCTTTCTTT. Protein sequence: CATSRGAGDTEAFF.

The chain joins TRBV11-2 to TRBJ2-3; 14 nucleotides match TRBD2. Germline CDR1 SGHAT, CDR2 FQNNGV. V was pared by 5 bases and J by 4 bases, with 5 bases of the junction left unmatched. The CDR3 sequence is 16 residues long. CDR3 sequence (DNA): TGTGCCAGCAGCACAGGGACTAGCGGGAGCGCAGATACGCAGTATTTT. As protein: CASSTGTSGSADTQYF.

The chain carries TRBV6-6 and TRBJ1-1; tentatively, D is TRBD1 (5 bases). The germline gives CDR1 MNHNY, CDR2 SVGAGI (reference sequence). V was clipped by 2 bases and J by 6 bases, with 7 bases between them. There are 12 residues in the CDR3. CDR3 sequence reads: CASSYQQAEAFF. DNA of the CDR3: TGTGCCAGCAGTTACCAACAGGCTGAAGCTTTCTTT.

V and J are TRBV19 and TRBJ2-3, with a weak D call TRBD2 (5 bases). CDR3 length: 13 amino acids. V dropped 7 bases and J dropped 3 bases, with 11 bases sitting between them. Germline-derived CDR1 and CDR2 are LNHDA and SQIVND (reference sequence). CDR3 coding DNA: TGTGCCAGTACGGCCCCGGGGACAGATACGCAGTATTTT. This sequence encodes CASTAPGTDTQYF.

The V call is TRBV11-1, the J call TRBJ2-1, with D possibly being TRBD2 (5 bases). This CDR3 contains 14 residues. V lost 4 bases, J lost 4 bases, and 11 bases lay in between. Germline assignment: CDR1 SGHAT and CDR2 FQDESV (reference sequence). The CDR3 region is CASSYRRGYNEQFF. The CDR3 DNA reads TGTGCCAGCAGCTATCGGCGCGGGTACAATGAGCAGTTCTTC.

The V gene is TRBV7-2, the J gene TRBJ1-4, with 8 bases lining up with TRBD1. J lost 7 bases, V lost 5 bases, and 9 bases had no gene match. The germline CDR1 and CDR2 sequences are SGHTA and FQGNSA. The CDR3 is 15 residues long. The DNA of the CDR3 is TGTGCCAGCAGCGCAAACAGGGGGAAACGTGAAAAACTGTTTTTT. This translates into CASSANRGKREKLFF.

The chain links TRBV15 to TRBJ2-3; D is perhaps TRBD1 or TRBD2 (5 bases each). V shed 9 bases and J shed 2 bases, with 9 bases lying between them. The CDR3 runs to 12 residues. Germline V gene lookup returns CDR1 LNHNV and CDR2 YYDKDF (reference sequence). CDR3 sequence (DNA): TGTGCCACGAGGGACCACACAGATACGCAGTATTTT. It encodes CATRDHTDTQYF.

The chain joins TRBV11-3 to TRBJ2-1; the D is unclear. Germline V gives CDR1 SGHNT, CDR2 YENEEA. V was trimmed by 5 bases and J by 0 bases, leaving 11 bases between them. The CDR3 runs 15 residues. CDR3 in amino acids: CASSISQSSYNEQFF. DNA for the CDR3: TGTGCCAGCAGCATAAGCCAGAGCTCCTACAATGAGCAGTTCTTC. Using reference TRBV11-3 and TRBJ2-1 for the parts outside the CDR3, the full variable domain is EAGVVQSPRYKIIEKKQPVAFWCNPISGHNTLYWYLQNLGQGPELLIRYENEEAVDDSQLPKDRFSAERLKGVDSTLKIQPAELGDSAVYLCASSISQSSYNEQFFGPGTRLTVL.

This rearrangement joins TRBV27 to TRBJ2-6, with 7 bases identical to TRBD1. With 3 bases clipped from V and 0 bases from J, the junction kept 11 bases outside the gene matches. Germline-derived CDR1 and CDR2 are MNHEY and SMNVEV (reference sequence). This CDR3 contains 19 residues. The CDR3 bases are TGTGCCAGCAGTTTCTACCGGGACAGTATATTCTCTGGGGCCAACGTCCTGACTTTC. As protein: CASSFYRDSIFSGANVLTF. Together with reference TRBV27 and TRBJ2-6, the CDR3 gives the full variable domain: EAQVTQNPRYLITVTGKKLTVTCSQNMNHEYMSWYRQDPGLGLRQIYYSMNVEVTDKGDVPEGYKVSRKEKRNFPLILESPSPNQTSLYFCASSFYRDSIFSGANVLTFGAGSRLTVL.